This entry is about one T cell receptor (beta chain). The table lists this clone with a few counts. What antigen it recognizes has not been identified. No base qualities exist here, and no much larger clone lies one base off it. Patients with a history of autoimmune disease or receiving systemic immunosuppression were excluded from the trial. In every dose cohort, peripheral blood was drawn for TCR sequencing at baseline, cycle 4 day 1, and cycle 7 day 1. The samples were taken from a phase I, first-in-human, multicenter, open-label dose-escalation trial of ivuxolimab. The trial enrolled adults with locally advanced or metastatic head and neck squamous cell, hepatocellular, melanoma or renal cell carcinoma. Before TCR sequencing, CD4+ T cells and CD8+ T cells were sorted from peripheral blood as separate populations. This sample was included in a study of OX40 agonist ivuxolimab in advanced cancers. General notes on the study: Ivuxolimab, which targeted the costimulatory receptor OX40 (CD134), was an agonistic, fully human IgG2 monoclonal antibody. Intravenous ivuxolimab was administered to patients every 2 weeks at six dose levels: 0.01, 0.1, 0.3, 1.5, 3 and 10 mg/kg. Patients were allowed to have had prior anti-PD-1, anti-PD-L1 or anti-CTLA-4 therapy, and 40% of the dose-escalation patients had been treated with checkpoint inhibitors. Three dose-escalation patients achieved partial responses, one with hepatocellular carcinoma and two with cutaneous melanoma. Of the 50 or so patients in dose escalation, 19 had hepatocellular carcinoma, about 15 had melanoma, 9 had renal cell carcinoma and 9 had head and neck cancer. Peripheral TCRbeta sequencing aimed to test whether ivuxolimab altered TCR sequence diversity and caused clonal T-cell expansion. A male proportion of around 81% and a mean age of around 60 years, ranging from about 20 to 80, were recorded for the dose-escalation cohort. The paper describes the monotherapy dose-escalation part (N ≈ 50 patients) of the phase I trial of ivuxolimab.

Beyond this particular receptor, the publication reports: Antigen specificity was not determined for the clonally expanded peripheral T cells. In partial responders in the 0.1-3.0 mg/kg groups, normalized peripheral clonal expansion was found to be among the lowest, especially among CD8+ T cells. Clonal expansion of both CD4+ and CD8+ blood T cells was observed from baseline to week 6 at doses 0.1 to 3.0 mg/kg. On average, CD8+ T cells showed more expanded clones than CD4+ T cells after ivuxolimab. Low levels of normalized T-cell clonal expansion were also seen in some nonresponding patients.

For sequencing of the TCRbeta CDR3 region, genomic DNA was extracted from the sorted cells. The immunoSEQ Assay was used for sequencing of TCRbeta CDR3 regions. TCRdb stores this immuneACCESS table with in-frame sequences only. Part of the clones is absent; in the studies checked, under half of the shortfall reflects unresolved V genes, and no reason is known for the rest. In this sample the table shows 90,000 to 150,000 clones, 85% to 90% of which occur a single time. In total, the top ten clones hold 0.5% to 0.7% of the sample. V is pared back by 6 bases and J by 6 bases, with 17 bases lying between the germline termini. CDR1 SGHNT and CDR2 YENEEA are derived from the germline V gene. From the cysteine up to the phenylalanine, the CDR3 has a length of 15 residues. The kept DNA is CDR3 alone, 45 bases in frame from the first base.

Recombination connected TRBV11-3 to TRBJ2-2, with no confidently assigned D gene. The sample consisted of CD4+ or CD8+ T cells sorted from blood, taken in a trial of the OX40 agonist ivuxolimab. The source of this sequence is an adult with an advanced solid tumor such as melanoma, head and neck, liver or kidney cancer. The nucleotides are TGTGCCAGCAGTTCTTGGCGCCAGGCCCCCGGGGAGCTGTTTTTT. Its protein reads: CASSSWRQAPGELFF.